The 6 T cell receptor beta chains in this list originate from one sample, sequenced in a study of identical twins. TCRdb processed the 5' RACE reads anew with MiXCR; each CDR3 protein has one entry. Altogether approximately 620,000 distinct CDR3 sequences are present, approximately 9% being singletons, with the ten largest covering 0.75% to 1%. These data were likewise used in another study, on yellow fever vaccine responses in identical twins.

Source material: PBMCs. These receptor sequences come from a woman between 18 and 29 years old in good health.

This chain uses TRBV2 with TRBJ2-7; D remains unclear. This CDR3 comprises 11 residues. From germline, CDR1 is SNHLY and CDR2 FYNNEI. The V end lost 8 bases, the J end lost 6 bases, and 11 bases lay between the germline ends. The DNA for the CDR3 is TGTGCCAGCGGTTCAAAGGCCGAGCAGTACTTC. Its translation is CASGSKAEQYF.

About this clonotype itself: A much larger clone lies one base from this, so it may be a read error. This chain links TRBV29-1 with TRBJ2-7; D possibly uses TRBD1 or TRBD2 (5 bases each). Between the trimmed V and J ends, which lost 8 bases and 0 bases, there was a span of 11 bases. This CDR3 is built from 12 residues. Germline assignment: CDR1 SQVTM and CDR2 ANQGSEA. CDR3 nucleotide sequence: TGCAGCCTTGGGGGAGTCTCCTACGAGCAGTACTTC. It encodes CSLGGVSYEQYF.

This sequence joins TRBV6-1 and TRBJ2-7; tentative D call: TRBD1 (6 bases). This CDR3 has 15 amino acids. The V gene's germline CDR1 is MNHNS and CDR2 SASEGT. Deletions cut 8 bases from V and 0 bases from J, with 17 bases between. CDR3 sequence reads: CASGNRALHSYEQYF. In DNA, the CDR3 is TGTGCCAGCGGAAACAGGGCACTCCACTCCTACGAGCAGTACTTC.

This clonotype was seen a handful of times. The gene calls are TRBV2 and TRBJ2-5; 7 nucleotides match TRBD1. Germline values: CDR1 SNHLY, CDR2 FYNNEI. The CDR3 consists of 13 residues. V trimming: 9 bases; J trimming: 4 bases; junction bases outside the gene matches: 8. CDR3 in DNA: TGTGCCAGTACAGGGGTCGGAAGAGAGACCCAGTACTTC. Protein: CASTGVGRETQYF.

This clonotype showed up just a few times. The chain employs TRBV28 and TRBJ2-7, with TRBD2 matching over 8 bases. The V gene's germline CDR1 is MDHEN and CDR2 SYDVKM. The CDR3 has 14 amino acids. V was clipped by 6 bases and J by 2 bases; unmatched bases: 6. The CDR3 loop is CASRQPGLAYEQYF. In DNA, the CDR3 is TGTGCCAGCAGACAACCGGGACTAGCCTACGAGCAGTACTTC.

At least ten counts were recorded for this clonotype. This chain uses TRBV5-1 with TRBJ2-7; D is ambiguous. Looked up from germline, CDR1 is SGHRS and CDR2 is YFSETQ. This CDR3 has 16 residues. V was trimmed by 0 bases and J by 3 bases, leaving 16 bases between them. The CDR3 loop is CASSLAGSLINYEQYF. The DNA of the CDR3 is TGCGCCAGCAGCTTGGCCGGCAGCCTGATTAACTACGAGCAGTACTTC.